The 20 T cell receptor beta chains presented below share a single source sample, sequenced in a study of blood T cell repertoires in COVID-19 (dated by TCRdb to the early 2020s). Receptors were amplified or captured by the immunoSEQ multiplex PCR assay. TCRdb stores this immuneACCESS table with in-frame sequences only. Part of the clones is absent; in the studies checked, under half of the shortfall reflects unresolved V genes, and no reason is known for the rest. The table for this sample lists 190,000 or so clones; 87% of them were counted only once. About 0.96% of the sample goes to the ten largest clones. Material: peripheral blood. These receptors were taken from a woman aged 18-29 years who had recovered from COVID-19.

The V call is TRBV24-1, the J call TRBJ1-5, with D unresolved. The germline V and J ends were trimmed by 5 bases and 6 bases, with 16 bases remaining between them. The CDR3 spans 15 residues. Germline CDR1 and CDR2: KGHDR and SFDVKD. The CDR3 loop reads CATSGPGVGSQPQHF. In nucleotides, the CDR3 is TGTGCCACCAGTGGGCCTGGGGTCGGGAGTCAGCCCCAGCATTTT.

The CDR3 sequence is CASSQGQGTQPQHF. The CDR3, as DNA: TGTGCCAGCAGCCAGGGACAGGGCACTCAGCCCCAGCATTTT. The chain is built from TRBV3-1 (or the pseudogene TRBV3-2) and TRBJ1-5, with TRBD1 identical over 9 bases. Germline V gives CDR1 LGHDT, CDR2 YNNKEL (reference sequence). J lost 6 bases, V lost 3 bases, and 3 bases had no gene match. The CDR3 has 14 residues.

V usage is TRBV6-5 and J usage is TRBJ2-7; 9 bases are shared with TRBD1. The CDR3 runs to 13 residues. The V segment lost 4 bases and the J segment 8 bases; nucleotides outside the gene matches: 6. Germline V gene data show CDR1 as MNHEY and CDR2 as SVGAGI. The CDR3 DNA is TGTGCCAGCAGTTTTTCGACAGGGGGGAAGCAGTACGTC. Amino acids: CASSFSTGGKQYV.

The chain employs TRBV6-8 and TRBJ2-7; perhaps TRBD1 as D (5 bases). This CDR3 is built from 13 residues. Germline CDR1 reads MNHGY; CDR2 reads SAAAGT. With 5 bases removed from V and 3 bases from J, the gap between germline ends came to 11 bases. CDR3 coding DNA: TGTGCCAGCAGTACGGGCAGGGTCTACGAGCAGTACTTC. It translates to CASSTGRVYEQYF.

The chain's CDR3 is CASSESTSTDTQYF. CDR3 nucleotides: TGTGCCAGCAGTGAATCTACTAGCACAGATACGCAGTATTTT. The chain employs TRBV6-4 and TRBJ2-3, with unresolved D. This CDR3 is 14 amino acids long. V dropped 3 bases and J dropped 0 bases, with 7 bases sitting between them. Germline values: CDR1 MRHNA, CDR2 SNTAGT.

This clone is a singleton in its sample. V gene TRBV14 combines with J gene TRBJ2-5; TRBD2 is a possible D gene (5 bases). The CDR3 extends over 12 amino acids. Germline CDR1 reads SGHDN; CDR2 reads FVKESK. V was cut by 5 bases and J by 4 bases, with 8 bases left in between. CDR3 amino acids: CASSRTVETQYF. For the CDR3, the DNA is TGTGCCAGCAGCAGGACTGTAGAGACCCAGTACTTC.

V and J are TRBV9 and TRBJ1-2, with TRBD1 identical over 8 bases. Per germline, CDR1 SGDLS and CDR2 YYNGEE. J lost 6 bases, V lost 1 base, and 8 bases had no gene match. The CDR3 is 15 amino acids. CDR3 nucleotide sequence: TGTGCCAGCAGCGTATTATCAGGGGGCGCTGATGGCTACACCTTC. Its translation is CASSVLSGGADGYTF.

This chain joins TRBV3-1 (or the pseudogene TRBV3-2) and TRBJ2-1; D unclear. The V gene lost 0 bases and the J gene lost 8 bases, with 20 bases spanning the gap. From germline, CDR1 is LGHDT and CDR2 YNNKEL (reference sequence). CDR3 length: 17 amino acids. The CDR3 region is CASSQDEAFSPIHEQFF. The DNA for the CDR3 is TGTGCCAGCAGCCAAGATGAGGCGTTCTCGCCCATCCATGAGCAGTTCTTC.

V usage is TRBV6-5 and J usage is TRBJ2-5, with D maybe TRBD2 (6 bases). The CDR3 runs 16 residues. V shed 2 bases and J shed 7 bases, with 20 bases lying between them. Germline V lookup: CDR1 MNHEY, CDR2 SVGAGI. CDR3 DNA: TGTGCCAGCAGTTACGCCCGGGGAGGTCAAGGGAGGACCCAGTACTTC. The encoded protein is CASSYARGGQGRTQYF.

The V and J genes are TRBV7-9 and TRBJ1-3; D is perhaps TRBD1 (6 bases). This CDR3 has 15 amino acids. V dropped 4 bases and J dropped 0 bases, with 10 bases sitting between them. The germline V gene has CDR1 SEHNR and CDR2 FQNEAQ (reference sequence). This CDR3 is CASSSQGPSGNTIYF. CDR3 bases: TGTGCCAGCAGCTCCCAGGGGCCCTCTGGAAACACCATATATTTT.

This chain links TRBV15 with TRBJ2-1, with TRBD2 as a possible D gene (5 bases). Germline CDR1 is LNHNV and CDR2 is YYDKDF (reference sequence). The CDR3 covers 16 residues. V lost 3 bases and J 0 bases, leaving 12 bases between the germline ends. The DNA of the CDR3 is TGTGCCACCAGCAGGACTACCGGTAGCTCCTACAATGAGCAGTTCTTC. This sequence encodes CATSRTTGSSYNEQFF. Full variable domain (outside the CDR3, taken from reference TRBV15 and TRBJ2-1): DAMVIQNPRYQVTQFGKPVTLSCSQTLNHNVMYWYQQKSSQAPKLLFHYYDKDFNNEADTPDNFQSRRPNTSFCFLDIRSPGLGDTAMYLCATSRTTGSSYNEQFFGPGTRLTVL.

The chain links TRBV12-3 or TRBV12-4 to TRBJ1-1, with D perhaps TRBD1 (6 bases). The CDR3 runs to 12 residues. The V end was cut by 7 bases, the J end by 8 bases, with 14 bases between. The CDR3 spells CASTQDRLEAFF. The CDR3 nucleotides are TGTGCCAGCACCCAAGACAGGTTGGAAGCTTTCTTT.

The chain carries TRBV5-1 and TRBJ1-1, with a possible D match to TRBD1 (5 bases). CDR1 and CDR2 from the germline V gene are SGHRS and YFSETQ. Trimming left V 0 bases short and J 3 bases short, with 15 bases between. This CDR3 is 16 amino acids long. CDR3 amino acids: CASSLVRGRWDTEAFF. The CDR3 DNA reads TGCGCCAGCAGCTTGGTACGGGGGAGGTGGGACACTGAAGCTTTCTTT.

The chain combines TRBV19 with TRBJ2-4; 8 nucleotides line up with TRBD1. The V gene's germline CDR1 is LNHDA and CDR2 SQIVND (reference sequence). With 6 bases clipped from V and 1 base from J, the junction kept 5 bases outside the gene matches. The CDR3 consists of 15 residues. CDR3 nucleotides: TGTGCCAGTAGCCAGGGGGCTTACGCCAAAAACATTCAGTACTTC. It yields the protein CASSQGAYAKNIQYF.

The V gene is TRBV9, the J gene TRBJ2-2; D is ambiguous. The ends were cut back, 4 bases at V and 0 bases at J, with 7 bases in the middle. Germline assignment: CDR1 SGDLS and CDR2 YYNGEE. The CDR3 length is 14 residues. The CDR3 here is CASSLRTNTGELFF. The CDR3 DNA follows: TGTGCCAGCAGCCTGCGTACGAACACCGGGGAGCTGTTTTTT.

The V and J genes are TRBV6-2 or TRBV6-3 and TRBJ2-5; D uncertain. Trimming took 6 bases from V and 2 from J, leaving 10 bases between them. The CDR3 has 13 residues. Germline V gene lookup returns CDR1 MNHEY and CDR2 SVGEGT. CDR3: CASSKEIQETQYF. The CDR3 region has the DNA TGTGCCAGCAGCAAAGAGATACAAGAGACCCAGTACTTC.

The rearrangement links TRBV5-1 to TRBJ2-3; 8 bases align to TRBD2. Germline CDR1 is SGHRS and CDR2 is YFSETQ. Unmatched junction bases numbered 5, after V lost 2 bases and J lost 0 bases. The CDR3 covers 16 residues. The CDR3 sequence is CASSFPLAESTDTQYF. In DNA form, the CDR3 reads TGCGCCAGCAGCTTCCCACTAGCGGAGAGCACAGATACGCAGTATTTT.

This chain connects TRBV9 to TRBJ2-2, with TRBD1 as a possible D gene (6 bases). With 4 bases removed from V and 6 bases from J, the gap between germline ends came to 13 bases. Germline-derived CDR1 and CDR2 are SGDLS and YYNGEE. The length of the CDR3 is 14 residues. For the CDR3, the DNA is TGTGCCAGCAGCTTACAGGGATTCCCCGGGGAGCTGTTTTTT. This encodes CASSLQGFPGELFF.

This chain uses TRBV4-1 with TRBJ2-2; no definite D call. Trimming cost V 0 bases and J 6 bases, with 8 bases left between them. The CDR3 consists of 14 residues. CDR1 and CDR2 from the germline V gene are MGHRA and YSYEKL. CDR3 amino acids: CASSQDTSAGELFF. CDR3 coding DNA: TGCGCCAGCAGCCAAGATACCAGCGCCGGGGAGCTGTTTTTT.

The gene calls are TRBV7-9 and TRBJ2-7, with 7 bases that match TRBD2. The CDR3 consists of 14 residues. V shed 0 bases, J shed 6 bases, and the junction held 5 bases outside the gene matches. Germline V gene lookup returns CDR1 SEHNR and CDR2 FQNEAQ (reference sequence). CDR3 protein: CASSLAGLESEQYF. The CDR3 region has the DNA TGTGCCAGCAGCTTAGCAGGACTAGAATCCGAGCAGTACTTC.